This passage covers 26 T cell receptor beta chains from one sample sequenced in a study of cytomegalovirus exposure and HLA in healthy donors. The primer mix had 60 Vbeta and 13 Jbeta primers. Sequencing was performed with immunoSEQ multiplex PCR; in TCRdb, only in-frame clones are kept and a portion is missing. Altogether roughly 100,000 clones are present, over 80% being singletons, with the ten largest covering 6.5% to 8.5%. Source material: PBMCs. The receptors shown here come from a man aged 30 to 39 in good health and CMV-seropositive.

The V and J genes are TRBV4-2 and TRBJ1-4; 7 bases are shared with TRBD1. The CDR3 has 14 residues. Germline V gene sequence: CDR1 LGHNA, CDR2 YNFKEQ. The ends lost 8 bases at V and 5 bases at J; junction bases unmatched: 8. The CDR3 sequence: CASSRDSKNEKLFF. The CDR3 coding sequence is TGTGCCAGCTCCCGGGACAGCAAAAATGAAAAACTGTTTTTT.

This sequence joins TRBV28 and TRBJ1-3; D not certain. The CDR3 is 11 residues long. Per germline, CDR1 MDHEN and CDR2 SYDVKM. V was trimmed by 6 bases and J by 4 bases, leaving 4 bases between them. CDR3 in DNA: TGTGCCAGCAGCTTGGGAAACACCATATATTTT. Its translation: CASSLGNTIYF.

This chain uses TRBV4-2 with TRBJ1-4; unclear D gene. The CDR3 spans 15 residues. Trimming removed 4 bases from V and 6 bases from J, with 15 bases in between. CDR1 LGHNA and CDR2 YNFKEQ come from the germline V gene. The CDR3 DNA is TGTGCCAGCAGCCCAGACGGGGTCGGGGATGAAAAACTGTTTTTT. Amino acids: CASSPDGVGDEKLFF.

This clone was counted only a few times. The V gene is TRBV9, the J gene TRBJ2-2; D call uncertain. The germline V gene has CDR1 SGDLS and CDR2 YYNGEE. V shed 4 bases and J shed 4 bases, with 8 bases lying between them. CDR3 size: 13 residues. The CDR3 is CASSPTSTGELFF. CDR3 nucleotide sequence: TGTGCCAGCAGCCCAACTTCCACCGGGGAGCTGTTTTTT.

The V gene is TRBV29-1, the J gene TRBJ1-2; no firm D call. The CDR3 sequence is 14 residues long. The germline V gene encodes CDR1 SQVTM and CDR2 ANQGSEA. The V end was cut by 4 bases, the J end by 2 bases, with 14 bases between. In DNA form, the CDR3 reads TGCAGCGTTGCCGAGCGGCGGGAGAACTATGGCTACACCTTC. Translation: CSVAERRENYGYTF.

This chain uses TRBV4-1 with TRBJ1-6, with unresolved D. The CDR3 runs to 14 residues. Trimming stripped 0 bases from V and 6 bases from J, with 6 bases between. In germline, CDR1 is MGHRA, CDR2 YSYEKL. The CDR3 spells CASSQEMANSPLHF. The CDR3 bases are TGCGCCAGCAGCCAAGAAATGGCTAATTCACCCCTCCACTTT.

The CDR3 reads CASSVSEGGMNTEAFF. CDR3 DNA: TGTGCCAGCAGTGTATCAGAAGGGGGCATGAACACTGAAGCTTTCTTT. The chain couples TRBV2 to TRBJ1-1; TRBD1 agrees at 7 bases. V gave up 4 bases and J gave up 0 bases; unmatched junction bases: 8. The germline V gene has CDR1 SNHLY and CDR2 FYNNEI. The CDR3 consists of 16 residues.

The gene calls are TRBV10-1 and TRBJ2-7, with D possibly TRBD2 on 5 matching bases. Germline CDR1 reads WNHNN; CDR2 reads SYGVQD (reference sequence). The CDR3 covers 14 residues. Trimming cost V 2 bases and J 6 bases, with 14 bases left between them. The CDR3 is CASSENPELAEQYF. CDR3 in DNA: TGCGCCAGCAGTGAGAACCCCGAGCTAGCCGAGCAGTACTTC.

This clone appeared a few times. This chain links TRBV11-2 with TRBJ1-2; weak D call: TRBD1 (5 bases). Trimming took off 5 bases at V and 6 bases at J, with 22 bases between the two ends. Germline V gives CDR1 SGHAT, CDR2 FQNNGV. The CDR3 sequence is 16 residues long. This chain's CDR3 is CASSPPRGGATDGYTF. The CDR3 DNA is TGTGCCAGCAGCCCCCCGCGCGGTGGGGCTACCGATGGCTACACCTTC.

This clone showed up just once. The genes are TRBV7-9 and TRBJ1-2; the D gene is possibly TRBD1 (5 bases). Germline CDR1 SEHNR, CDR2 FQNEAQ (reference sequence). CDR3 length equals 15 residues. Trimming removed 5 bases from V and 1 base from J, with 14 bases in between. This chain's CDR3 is CASSAATDYNYGYTF. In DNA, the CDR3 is TGTGCCAGCAGCGCGGCGACAGATTATAACTATGGCTACACCTTC. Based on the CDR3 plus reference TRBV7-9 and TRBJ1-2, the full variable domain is DTGVSQNPRHKITKRGQNVTFRCDPISEHNRLYWYRQTLGQGPEFLTYFQNEAQLEKSRLLSDRFSAERPKGSFSTLEIQRTEQGDSAMYLCASSAATDYNYGYTFGSGTRLTVV.

CDR3 protein: CASSLSGGKNIQYF. The CDR3 nucleotides are TGCGCCAGCAGCCTCAGCGGGGGCAAAAACATTCAGTACTTC. The chain employs TRBV4-1 and TRBJ2-4, with 8 positions matching TRBD2. The V and J ends lost 4 bases and 3 bases, in that order; junction bases with no gene match: 2. The V gene's germline CDR1 is MGHRA and CDR2 YSYEKL. CDR3 length: 14 amino acids.

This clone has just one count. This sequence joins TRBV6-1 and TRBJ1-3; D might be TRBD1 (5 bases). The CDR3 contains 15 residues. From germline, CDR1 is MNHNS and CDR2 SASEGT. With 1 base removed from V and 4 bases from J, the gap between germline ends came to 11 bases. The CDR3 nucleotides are TGTGCCAGCAGTGAAGATCCAGGGCGAGGAAACACCATATATTTT. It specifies CASSEDPGRGNTIYF.

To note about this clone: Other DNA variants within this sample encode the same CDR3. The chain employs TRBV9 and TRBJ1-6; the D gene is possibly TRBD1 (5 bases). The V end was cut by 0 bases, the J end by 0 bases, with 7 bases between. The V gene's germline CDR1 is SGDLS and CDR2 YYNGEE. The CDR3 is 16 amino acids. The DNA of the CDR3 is TGTGCCAGCAGCGTAGATGACAGCTCCTATAATTCACCCCTCCACTTT. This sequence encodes CASSVDDSSYNSPLHF.

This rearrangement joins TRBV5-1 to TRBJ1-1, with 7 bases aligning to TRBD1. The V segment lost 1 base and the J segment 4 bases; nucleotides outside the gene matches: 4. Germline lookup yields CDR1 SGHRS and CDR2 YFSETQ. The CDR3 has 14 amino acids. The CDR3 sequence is CASSLQQGSTEAFF. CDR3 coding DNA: TGCGCCAGCAGCTTGCAACAGGGGTCCACTGAAGCTTTCTTT. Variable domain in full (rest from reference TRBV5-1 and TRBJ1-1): KAGVTQTPRYLIKTRGQQVTLSCSPISGHRSVSWYQQTPGQGLQFLFEYFSETQRNKGNFPGRFSGRQFSNSRSEMNVSTLELGDSALYLCASSLQQGSTEAFFGQGTRLTVV.

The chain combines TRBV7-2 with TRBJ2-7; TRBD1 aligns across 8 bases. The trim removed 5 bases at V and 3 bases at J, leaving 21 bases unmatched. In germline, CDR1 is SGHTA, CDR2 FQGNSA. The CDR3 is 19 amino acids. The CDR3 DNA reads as TGTGCCAGCAGCGCAAGGCGGGGTGAAACGACAGGGGCTATCTACGAGCAGTACTTC. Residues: CASSARRGETTGAIYEQYF.

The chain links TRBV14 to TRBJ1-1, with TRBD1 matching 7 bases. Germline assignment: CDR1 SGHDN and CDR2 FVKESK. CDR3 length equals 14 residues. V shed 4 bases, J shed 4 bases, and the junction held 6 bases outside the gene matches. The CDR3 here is CASSPNRGGTEAFF. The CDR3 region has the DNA TGTGCCAGCAGCCCCAACAGGGGAGGCACTGAAGCTTTCTTT.

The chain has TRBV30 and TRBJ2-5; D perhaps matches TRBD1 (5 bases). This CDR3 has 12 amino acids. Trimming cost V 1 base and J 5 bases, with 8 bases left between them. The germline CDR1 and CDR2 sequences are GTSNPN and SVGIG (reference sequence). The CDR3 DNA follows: TGTGCCTGGAGTGAAGGGGTCGAGACCCAGTACTTC. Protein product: CAWSEGVETQYF. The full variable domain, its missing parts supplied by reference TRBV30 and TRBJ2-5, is SQTIHQWPATLVQPVGSPLSLECTVEGTSNPNLYWYRQAAGRGLQLLFYSVGIGQISSEVPQNLSASRPQDRQFILSSKKLLLSDSGFYLCAWSEGVETQYFGPGTRLLVL.

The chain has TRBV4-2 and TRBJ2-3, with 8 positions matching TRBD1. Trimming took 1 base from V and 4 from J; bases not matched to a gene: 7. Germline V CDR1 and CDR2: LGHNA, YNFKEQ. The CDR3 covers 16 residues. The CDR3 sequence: CASSQVRSGGPDTQYF. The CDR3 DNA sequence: TGTGCCAGCAGCCAAGTGAGGTCAGGGGGCCCAGATACGCAGTATTTT.

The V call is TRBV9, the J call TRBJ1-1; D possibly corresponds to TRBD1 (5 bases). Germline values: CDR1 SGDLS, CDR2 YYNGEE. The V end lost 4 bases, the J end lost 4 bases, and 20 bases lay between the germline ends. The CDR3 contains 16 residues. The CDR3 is CASSPGVAGIGTEAFF. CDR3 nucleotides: TGTGCCAGCAGCCCGGGGGTAGCGGGTATTGGCACTGAAGCTTTCTTT.

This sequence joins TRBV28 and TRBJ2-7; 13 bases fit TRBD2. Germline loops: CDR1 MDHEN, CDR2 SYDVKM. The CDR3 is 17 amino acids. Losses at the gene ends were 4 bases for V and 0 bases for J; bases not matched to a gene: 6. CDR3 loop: CASSYEGLAGASYEQYF. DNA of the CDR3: TGTGCCAGCAGTTACGAAGGACTAGCGGGGGCCTCCTACGAGCAGTACTTC.

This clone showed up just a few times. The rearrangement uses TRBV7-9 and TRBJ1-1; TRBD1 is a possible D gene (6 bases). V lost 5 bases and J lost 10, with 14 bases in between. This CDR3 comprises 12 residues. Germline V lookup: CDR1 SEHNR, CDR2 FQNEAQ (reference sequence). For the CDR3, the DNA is TGTGCCAGCAGCCCAGAGGGGGACGGAGCTTTCTTT. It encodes CASSPEGDGAFF.

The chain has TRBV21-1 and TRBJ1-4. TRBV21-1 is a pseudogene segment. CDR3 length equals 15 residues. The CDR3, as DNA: TGTGCCAGCAGCAAAGGGCGGGCGGGCATGGAAAAACTGTTTTTT. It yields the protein CASSKGRAGMEKLFF.

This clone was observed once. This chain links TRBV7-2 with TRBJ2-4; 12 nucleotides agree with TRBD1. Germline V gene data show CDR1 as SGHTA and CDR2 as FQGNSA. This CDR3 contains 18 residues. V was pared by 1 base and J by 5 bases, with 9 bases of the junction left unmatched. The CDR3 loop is CASSLGGGQGALENIQYF. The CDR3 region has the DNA TGTGCCAGCAGCTTAGGGGGGGGACAGGGGGCTTTAGAAAACATTCAGTACTTC.

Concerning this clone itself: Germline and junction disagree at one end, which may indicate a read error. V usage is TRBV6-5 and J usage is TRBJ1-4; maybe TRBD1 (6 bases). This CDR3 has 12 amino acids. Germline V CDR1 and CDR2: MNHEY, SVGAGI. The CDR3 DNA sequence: TGTGCCAGCAGTGCGCATCGGGGGGCTCGAGTTTTT. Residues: CASSAHRGARVF.

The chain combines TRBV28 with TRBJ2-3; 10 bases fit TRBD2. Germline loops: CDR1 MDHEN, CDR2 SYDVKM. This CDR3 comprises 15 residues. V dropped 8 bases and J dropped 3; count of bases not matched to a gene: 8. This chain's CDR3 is CASGGSGGKTDTQYF. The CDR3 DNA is TGTGCCAGCGGTGGTAGCGGGGGGAAAACAGATACGCAGTATTTT.

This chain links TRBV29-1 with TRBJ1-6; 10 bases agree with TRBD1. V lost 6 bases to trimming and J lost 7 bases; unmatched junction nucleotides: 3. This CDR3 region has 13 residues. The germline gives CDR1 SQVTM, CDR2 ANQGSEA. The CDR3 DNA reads TGCAGCGTCCCGGGACAGGGGAATTCACCCCTCCACTTT. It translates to CSVPGQGNSPLHF. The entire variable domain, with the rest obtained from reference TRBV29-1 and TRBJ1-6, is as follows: SAVISQKPSRDICQRGTSLTIQCQVDSQVTMMFWYRQQPGQSLTLIATANQGSEATYESGFVIDKFPISRPNLTFSTLTVSNMSPEDSSIYLCSVPGQGNSPLHFGNGTRLTVT.